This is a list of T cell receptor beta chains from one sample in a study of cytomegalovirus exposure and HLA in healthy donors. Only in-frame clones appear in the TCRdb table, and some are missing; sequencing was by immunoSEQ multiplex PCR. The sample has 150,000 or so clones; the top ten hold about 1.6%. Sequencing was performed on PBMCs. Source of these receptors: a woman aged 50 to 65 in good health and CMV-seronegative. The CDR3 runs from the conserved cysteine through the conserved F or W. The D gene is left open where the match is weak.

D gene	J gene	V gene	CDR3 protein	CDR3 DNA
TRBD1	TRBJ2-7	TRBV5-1	CASSPTGVYEQYF	TGCGCCAGCAGCCCTACAGGGGTCTACGAGCAGTACTTC
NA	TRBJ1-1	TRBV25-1	CASIDSLARNTEAFF	TGTGCCAGCATCGACAGTCTCGCCCGTAACACTGAAGCTTTCTTT
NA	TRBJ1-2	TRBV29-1	CSVDGLLYGYTF	TGCAGCGTTGACGGACTTCTCTACGGCTACACCTTC
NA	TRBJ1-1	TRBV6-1	CASTNELNTEAFF	TGTGCCAGCACGAATGAGTTGAACACTGAAGCTTTCTTT
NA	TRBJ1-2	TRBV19	CASSITPGEFYGYTF	TGTGCCAGTAGTATAACCCCCGGGGAGTTCTATGGCTACACCTTC
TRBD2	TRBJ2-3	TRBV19	CASSTPAGGPDTQYF	TGTGCCAGTAGTACCCCAGCGGGGGGCCCGGATACGCAGTATTTT
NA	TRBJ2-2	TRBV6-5	CASSYGRGGELFF	TGTGCCAGCAGTTATGGGCGAGGGGGGGAGCTGTTTTTT
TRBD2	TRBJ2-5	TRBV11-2	CASRDGGQETQYF	TGTGCCAGCCGGGACGGGGGGCAAGAGACCCAGTACTTC
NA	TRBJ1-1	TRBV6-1	CASSEAGGPNTEAFF	TGTGCCAGCAGTGAAGCGGGTGGGCCGAACACTGAAGCTTTCTTT
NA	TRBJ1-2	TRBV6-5	CASRTNTGQGYTF	TGTGCCAGCAGGACCAATACAGGGCAGGGCTACACCTTC
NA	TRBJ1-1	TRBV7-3	CASSLNYATEAFF	TGTGCCAGCAGCTTAAATTACGCGACTGAAGCTTTCTTT
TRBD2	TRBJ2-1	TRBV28	CASSLLAGARFYNEQFF	TGTGCCAGCAGTTTACTAGCGGGAGCACGGTTTTACAATGAGCAGTTCTTC
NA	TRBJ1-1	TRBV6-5	CASSYSGGYRNGEAFF	TGTGCCAGCAGTTACTCGGGGGGATACCGGAATGGTGAAGCTTTCTTT
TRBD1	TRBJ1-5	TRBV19	CASSIPTRQGGEPQHF	TGTGCCAGTAGTATTCCCACCCGACAGGGAGGTGAGCCCCAGCATTTT
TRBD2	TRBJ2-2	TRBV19	CASTQRELNTGELFF	TGTGCCAGTACTCAGCGGGAGCTGAACACCGGGGAGCTGTTTTTT
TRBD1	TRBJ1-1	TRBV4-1	CASSPGQGHITEAFF	TGCGCCAGCAGCCCCGGACAGGGGCACATCACTGAAGCTTTCTTT
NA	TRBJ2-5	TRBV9	CASSGTVQETQYF	TGTGCCAGCAGCGGGACAGTCCAAGAGACCCAGTACTTC
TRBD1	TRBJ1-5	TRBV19	CASSIGGTGGNQPQHF	TGTGCCAGTAGTATCGGAGGAACAGGGGGGAATCAGCCCCAGCATTTT
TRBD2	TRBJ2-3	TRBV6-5	CASTGRGDTDTQYF	TGTGCCAGCACGGGCCGGGGGGACACAGATACGCAGTATTTT
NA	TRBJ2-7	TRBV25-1	CASSEQAGLDEQYF	TGTGCCAGCAGTGAACAGGCAGGTCTGGACGAGCAGTACTTC
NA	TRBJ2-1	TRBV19	CASRDERGATYNEQFF	TGTGCCAGTCGGGATGAGCGCGGCGCGACTTACAATGAGCAGTTCTTC
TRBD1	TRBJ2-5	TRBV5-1	CASSFTGGRQETQYF	TGCGCCAGCAGCTTCACAGGGGGCCGGCAAGAGACCCAGTACTTC
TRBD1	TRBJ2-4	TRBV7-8	CASSLGPQGNQYF	TGTGCCAGCAGCTTGGGGCCACAGGGGAATCAGTACTTC
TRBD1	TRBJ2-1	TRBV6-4	CASSQVWDRHYNEQFF	TGTGCCAGCAGTCAGGTCTGGGACAGACACTACAATGAGCAGTTCTTC
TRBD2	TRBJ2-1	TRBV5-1	CASSLGGSGGSNEQFF	TGCGCCAGCAGCTTGGGGGGTAGCGGGGGGTCCAATGAGCAGTTCTTC
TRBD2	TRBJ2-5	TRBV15	CATSRGGRGGETQYF	TGTGCCACCAGCAGAGGGGGCCGGGGGGGAGAGACCCAGTACTTC
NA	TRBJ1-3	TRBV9	CASSVGFAGVNTIYF	TGTGCCAGCAGCGTAGGGTTTGCAGGGGTAAACACCATATATTTT
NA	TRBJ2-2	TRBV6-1	CASSEGLDHTGELFF	TGTGCCAGCAGTGAAGGACTAGATCACACCGGGGAGCTGTTTTTT
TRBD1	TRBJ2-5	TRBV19	CASSTAWSTGRQETQYF	TGTGCCAGTAGTACGGCCTGGTCGACAGGGCGGCAAGAGACCCAGTACTTC
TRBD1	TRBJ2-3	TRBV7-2	CASSSTGGADTQYF	TGTGCCAGCAGCTCGACAGGGGGTGCAGATACGCAGTATTTT
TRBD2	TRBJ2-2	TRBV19	CASSPLAANTGELFF	TGTGCCAGTAGTCCGCTAGCGGCTAACACCGGGGAGCTGTTTTTT
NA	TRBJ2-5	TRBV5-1	CASSPSAGQVQETQYF	TGCGCCAGCAGCCCTAGTGCGGGTCAGGTGCAAGAGACCCAGTACTTC
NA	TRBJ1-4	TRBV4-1	CASSQDPGSSGDEKLFF	TGCGCCAGCAGCCAAGATCCCGGCAGCTCGGGGGACGAAAAACTGTTTTTT
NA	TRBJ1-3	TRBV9	CASNQGSSGNAIYF	TGTGCCAGCAACCAGGGGAGCTCTGGAAACGCCATATATTTT
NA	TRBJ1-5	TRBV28	CASTKQGPGSNQPQHF	TGTGCCAGCACAAAACAGGGTCCTGGGAGCAATCAGCCCCAGCATTTT
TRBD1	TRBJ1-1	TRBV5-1	CASSLARDRNTEAFF	TGCGCCAGCAGCTTGGCCCGGGACAGGAACACTGAAGCTTTCTTT
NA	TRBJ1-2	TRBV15	CATSRAGFQNYGYTF	TGTGCCACCAGCAGAGCAGGGTTTCAGAACTATGGCTACACCTTC
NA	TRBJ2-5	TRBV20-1	CSAPQAETQYF	TGCAGTGCCCCGCAGGCAGAGACCCAGTACTTC
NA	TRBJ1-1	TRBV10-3	CAISPRTVSTEAFF	TGTGCCATCAGCCCTAGGACAGTAAGCACTGAAGCTTTCTTT
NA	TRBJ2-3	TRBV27	CASSPRGAETDTQYF	TGTGCCAGCAGTCCTCGGGGGGCAGAGACAGATACGCAGTATTTT
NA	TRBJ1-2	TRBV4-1	CASSQGTYINYGYTF	TGCGCCAGCAGCCAAGGGACATATATCAACTATGGCTACACCTTC
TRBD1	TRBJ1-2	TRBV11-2	CASSGPGTGNYGYTF	TGTGCCAGCAGCGGGCCCGGGACAGGGAACTATGGCTACACCTTC
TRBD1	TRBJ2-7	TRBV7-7	CASSPGTGPSYEQYF	TGTGCCAGCAGCCCCGGGACAGGCCCCTCCTACGAGCAGTACTTC
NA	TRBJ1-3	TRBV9	CASSSRTGGNTIYF	TGTGCCAGCAGCTCTCGGACTGGTGGAAACACCATATATTTT
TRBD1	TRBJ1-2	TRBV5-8	CASSPTGVYGYTF	TGTGCCAGCAGTCCGACAGGGGTCTATGGCTACACCTTC
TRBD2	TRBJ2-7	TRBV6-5	CASSYSLAGDEQYF	TGTGCCAGCAGTTACAGTCTAGCGGGAGACGAGCAGTACTTC
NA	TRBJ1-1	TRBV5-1	CASSLSFMNTEAFF	TGCGCCAGCAGCTTGTCCTTTATGAACACTGAAGCTTTCTTT
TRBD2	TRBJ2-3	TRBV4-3	CASSPTGLAGTDTQYF	TGCGCCAGCAGCCCAACGGGACTAGCGGGCACAGATACGCAGTATTTT
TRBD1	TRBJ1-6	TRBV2	CASRGQTNSPLHF	TGTGCCAGCAGGGGACAGACGAATTCACCCCTCCACTTT
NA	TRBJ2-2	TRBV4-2	CASSQDAESPRDTGELFF	TGTGCCAGCAGCCAAGATGCGGAGTCTCCGAGAGACACCGGGGAGCTGTTTTTT
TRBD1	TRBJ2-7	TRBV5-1	CASGPRTGGTYEQYF	TGCGCCAGCGGTCCGAGGACAGGGGGGACCTACGAGCAGTACTTC
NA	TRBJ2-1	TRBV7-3	CASSPNRASSYNEQFF	TGTGCCAGCAGCCCAAACAGGGCTAGCTCCTACAATGAGCAGTTCTTC
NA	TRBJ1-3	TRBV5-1	CASKEGGSGNTIYF	TGCGCCAGCAAGGAAGGGGGAAGCGGAAACACCATATATTTT